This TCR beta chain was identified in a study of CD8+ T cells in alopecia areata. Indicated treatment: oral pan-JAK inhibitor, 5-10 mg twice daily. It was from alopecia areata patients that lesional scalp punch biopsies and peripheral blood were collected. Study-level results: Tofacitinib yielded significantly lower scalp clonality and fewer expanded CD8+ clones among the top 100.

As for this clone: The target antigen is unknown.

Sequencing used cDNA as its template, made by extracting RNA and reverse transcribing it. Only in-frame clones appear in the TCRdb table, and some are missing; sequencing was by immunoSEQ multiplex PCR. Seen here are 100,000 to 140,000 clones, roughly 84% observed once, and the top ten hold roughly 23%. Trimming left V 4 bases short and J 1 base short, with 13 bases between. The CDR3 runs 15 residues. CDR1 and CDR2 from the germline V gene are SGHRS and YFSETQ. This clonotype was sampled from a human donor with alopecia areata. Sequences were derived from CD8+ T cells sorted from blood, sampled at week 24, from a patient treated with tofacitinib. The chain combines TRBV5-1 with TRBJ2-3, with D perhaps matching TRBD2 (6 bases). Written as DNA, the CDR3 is TGCGCCAGCAGCACGGGACTCGATCGCACAGATACGCAGTATTTT. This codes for CASSTGLDRTDTQYF.